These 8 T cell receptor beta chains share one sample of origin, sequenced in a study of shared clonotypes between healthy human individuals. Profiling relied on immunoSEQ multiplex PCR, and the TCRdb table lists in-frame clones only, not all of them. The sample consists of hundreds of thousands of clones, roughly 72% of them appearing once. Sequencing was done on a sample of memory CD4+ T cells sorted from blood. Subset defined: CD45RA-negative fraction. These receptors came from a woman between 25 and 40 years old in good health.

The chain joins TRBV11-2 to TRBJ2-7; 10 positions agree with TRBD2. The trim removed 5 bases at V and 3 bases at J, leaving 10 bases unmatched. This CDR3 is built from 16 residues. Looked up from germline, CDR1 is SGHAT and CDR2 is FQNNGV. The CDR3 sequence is CASSRRTSGSIYEQYF. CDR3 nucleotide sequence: TGTGCCAGCAGCAGAAGGACTAGCGGTTCCATCTACGAGCAGTACTTC.

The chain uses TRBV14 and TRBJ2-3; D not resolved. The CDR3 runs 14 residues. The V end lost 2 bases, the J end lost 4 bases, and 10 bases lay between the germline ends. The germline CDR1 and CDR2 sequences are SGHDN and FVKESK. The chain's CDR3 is CASSQSLGSDTQYF. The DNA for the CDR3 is TGTGCCAGCAGCCAAAGTCTAGGATCAGATACGCAGTATTTT.

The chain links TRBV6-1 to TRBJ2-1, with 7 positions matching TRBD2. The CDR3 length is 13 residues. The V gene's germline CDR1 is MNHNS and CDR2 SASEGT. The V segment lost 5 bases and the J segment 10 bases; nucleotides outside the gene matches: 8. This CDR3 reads CASSPGGSDEQFF. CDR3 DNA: TGTGCCAGCAGTCCCGGGGGGTCCGACGAGCAGTTCTTC.

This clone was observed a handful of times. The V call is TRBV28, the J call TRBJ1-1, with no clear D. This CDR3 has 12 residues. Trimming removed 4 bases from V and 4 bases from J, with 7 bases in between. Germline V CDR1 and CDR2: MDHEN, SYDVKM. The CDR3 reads CASSSRITEAFF. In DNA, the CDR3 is TGTGCCAGCAGTTCACGGATCACTGAAGCTTTCTTT.

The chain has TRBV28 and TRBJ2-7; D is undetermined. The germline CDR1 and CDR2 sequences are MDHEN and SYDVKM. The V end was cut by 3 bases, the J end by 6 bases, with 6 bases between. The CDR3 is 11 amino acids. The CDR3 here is CASSFGFEQYF. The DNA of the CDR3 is TGTGCCAGCAGTTTCGGCTTCGAGCAGTACTTC. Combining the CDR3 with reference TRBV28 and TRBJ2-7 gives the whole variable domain DVKVTQSSRYLVKRTGEKVFLECVQDMDHENMFWYRQDPGLGLRLIYFSYDVKMKEKGDIPEGYSVSREKKERFSLILESASTNQTSMYLCASSFGFEQYFGPGTRLTVT.

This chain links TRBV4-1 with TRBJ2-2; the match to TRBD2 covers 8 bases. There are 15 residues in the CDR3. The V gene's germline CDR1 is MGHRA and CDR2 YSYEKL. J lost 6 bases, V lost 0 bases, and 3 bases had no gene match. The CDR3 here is CASSQDGLAAGELFF. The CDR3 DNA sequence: TGCGCCAGCAGCCAAGACGGACTAGCCGCCGGGGAGCTGTTTTTT.

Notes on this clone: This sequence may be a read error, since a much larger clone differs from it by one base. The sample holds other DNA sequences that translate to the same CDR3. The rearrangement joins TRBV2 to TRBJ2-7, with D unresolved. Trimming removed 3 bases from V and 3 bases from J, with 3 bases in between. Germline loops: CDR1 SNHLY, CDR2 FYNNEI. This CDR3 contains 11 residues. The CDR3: CASSEIYEQYF. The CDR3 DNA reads TGTGCCAGCAGTGAGATCTACGAGCAGTACTTC.

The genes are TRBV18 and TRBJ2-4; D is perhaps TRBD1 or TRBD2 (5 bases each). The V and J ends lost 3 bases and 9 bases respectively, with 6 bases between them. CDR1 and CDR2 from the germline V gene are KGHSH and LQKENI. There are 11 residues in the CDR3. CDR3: CASSPGTIQYF. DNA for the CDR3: TGTGCCAGCTCACCGGGGACCATTCAGTACTTC.